These 5 T cell receptor beta chains originate from one sample sequenced in a study of T cell responses to AZD1222 COVID-19 vaccine. Produced via immunoSEQ multiplex PCR; TCRdb's table is partial and in-frame only. The data hold tens of thousands of clones, with about 93% observed a single time. Sample: peripheral blood, taken 28 days after the second AZD1222 dose. These receptors all come from an adult who received the AZD1222 COVID-19 vaccine.

This chain links TRBV21-1 with TRBJ2-2; the table's D call of TRBD2 was not tested on the DNA. TRBV21-1 has pseudogene status. There are 18 residues in the CDR3. The CDR3 sequence: CASTLRLAGLENTGELFF. In nucleotides, the CDR3 is TGTGCCAGCACCCTTAGACTAGCGGGGTTGGAGAACACCGGGGAGCTGTTTTTT.

The chain links TRBV7-2 to TRBJ2-7; D not certain. Germline CDR1 and CDR2: SGHTA and FQGNSA. CDR3 size: 15 residues. V was clipped by 5 bases and J by 0 bases, with 14 bases between them. CDR3 protein: CASSPDLGGSYEQYF. Here the CDR3 DNA reads TGTGCCAGCAGCCCCGACTTGGGCGGCTCCTACGAGCAGTACTTC.

The chain recombines TRBV5-5 with TRBJ2-5; D is perhaps TRBD1 (8 bases). In germline, CDR1 is SGHKS, CDR2 YYEKEE (reference sequence). V was cut by 2 bases and J by 1 base, with 15 bases left in between. The length of the CDR3 is 16 residues. The CDR3 region is CASSLGQGGGQETQYF. Here the CDR3 DNA reads TGTGCCAGCAGCTTAGGACAGGGAGGGGGCCAAGAGACCCAGTACTTC.

This chain uses TRBV27 with TRBJ2-1, with 9 bases lining up with TRBD2. The CDR3 spans 16 residues. V was pared by 5 bases and J by 5 bases, with 10 bases of the junction left unmatched. CDR1 is MNHEY, CDR2 SMNVEV, per germline (reference sequence). The CDR3 loop reads CASSTRLGGGDNEQFF. CDR3 sequence (DNA): TGTGCCAGCAGTACAAGGCTCGGCGGGGGGGACAATGAGCAGTTCTTC.

V gene TRBV7-2 combines with J gene TRBJ2-7; D is ambiguous. V shed 4 bases and J shed 2 bases, with 6 bases lying between them. The CDR3 runs 12 residues. Germline V gene data show CDR1 as SGHTA and CDR2 as FQGNSA. The CDR3 DNA sequence: TGTGCCAGCAGCTCACGGCCCTACGAGCAGTACTTC. Its translation: CASSSRPYEQYF.